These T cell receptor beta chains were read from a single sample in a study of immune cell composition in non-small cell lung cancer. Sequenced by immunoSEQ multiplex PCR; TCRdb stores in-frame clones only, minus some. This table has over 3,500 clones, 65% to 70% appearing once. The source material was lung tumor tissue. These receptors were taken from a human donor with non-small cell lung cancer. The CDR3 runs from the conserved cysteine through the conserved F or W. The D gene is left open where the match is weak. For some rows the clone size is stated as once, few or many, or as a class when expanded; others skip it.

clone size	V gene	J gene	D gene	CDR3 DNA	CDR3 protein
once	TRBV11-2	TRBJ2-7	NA	TGTGCCAGCACTCTGGGACTTCCCTACGAGCAGTACTTC	CASTLGLPYEQYF
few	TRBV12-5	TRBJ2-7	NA	TGTGCTAGTGGTTTGCGAAAGGGGAATCACGAGCAGTACTTC	CASGLRKGNHEQYF
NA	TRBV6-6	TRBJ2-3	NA	TGTGCCAGCAGTTTAGCAGGGGGCACAGATACGCAGTATTTT	CASSLAGGTDTQYF
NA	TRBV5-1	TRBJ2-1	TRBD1	TGCGCCAGCACCCAAACCGGGACAGGGGGTTACAATGAGCAGTTCTTC	CASTQTGTGGYNEQFF
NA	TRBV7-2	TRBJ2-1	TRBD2	TGTGCCAGCAGCTTAGGTTGGCGGGGGGGAACCTACAATGAGCAGTTCTTC	CASSLGWRGGTYNEQFF
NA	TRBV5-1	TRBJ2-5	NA	TGCGCCAGCAGCTTGAATATGGCCCAAGAGACCCAGTACTTC	CASSLNMAQETQYF
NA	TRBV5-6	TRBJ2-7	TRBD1	TGTGCCAGCAGCTTAGGACAGGGAGTCTACGAGCAGTACTTC	CASSLGQGVYEQYF
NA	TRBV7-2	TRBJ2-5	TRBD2	TGTGCCAGCAGCTCAGCGGGGGGGGAGACCCAGTACTTC	CASSSAGGETQYF
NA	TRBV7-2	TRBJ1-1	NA	TGTGCCAGCAGCTTAGCGCACACGAACACTGAAGCTTTCTTT	CASSLAHTNTEAFF
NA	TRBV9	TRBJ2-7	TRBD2	TGTGCCAGCAGCCCGCAGGGACTATTCTACGAGCAGTACTTC	CASSPQGLFYEQYF
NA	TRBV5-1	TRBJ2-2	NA	TGCGCCAGCAGCTTGGCCGCTAGCGAGAACACCGGGGAGCTGTTTTTT	CASSLAASENTGELFF
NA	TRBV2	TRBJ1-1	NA	TGTGCCAGCAGAGGGACTGGCATGAACACTGAAGCTTTCTTT	CASRGTGMNTEAFF
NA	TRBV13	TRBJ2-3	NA	TGTGCCAGCAGCCCAAGGACAGAGACTAGCACAGATACGCAGTATTTT	CASSPRTETSTDTQYF
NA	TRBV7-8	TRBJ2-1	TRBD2	TGTGCCAGCAGCTTAGGTCTACTAGCGGGAGGGAACAATGAGCAGTTCTTC	CASSLGLLAGGNNEQFF
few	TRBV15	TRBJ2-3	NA	TGTGCCACCGCGGCTAGCACAGATACGCAGTATTTT	CATAASTDTQYF
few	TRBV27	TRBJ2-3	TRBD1	TGTGCCAGCAGTCCGTGGACAGGGGCTGGGACAGATACGCAGTATTTT	CASSPWTGAGTDTQYF
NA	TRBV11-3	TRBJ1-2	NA	TGTGCCAGCAACCGCGCTGGGCTTGGCTACACCTTC	CASNRAGLGYTF
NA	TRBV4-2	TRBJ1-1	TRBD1	TGTGCCAGCAGCCAACCACCGGACAGGGGAAACACTGAAGCTTTCTTT	CASSQPPDRGNTEAFF
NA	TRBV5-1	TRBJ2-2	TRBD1	TGCGCCAGCAGCACACGACAGGGGAACACCGGGGAGCTGTTTTTT	CASSTRQGNTGELFF
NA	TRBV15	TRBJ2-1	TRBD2	TGTGCCACCAGCAGAGATGCATGGCGGGGGGAATACAATGAGCAGTTCTTC	CATSRDAWRGEYNEQFF
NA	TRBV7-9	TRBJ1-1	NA	TGTGCCAGCAGCTTAGGGGGCCAACCAGCTTTCTTT	CASSLGGQPAFF
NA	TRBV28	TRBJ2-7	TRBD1	TGTGCCAGCAGTCCTGGAGGACAGGGCTCCTACGAGCAGTACTTC	CASSPGGQGSYEQYF
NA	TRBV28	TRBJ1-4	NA	TGTGCCAGCACCGCGACAGGACGGTGGGAAAAACTGTTTTTT	CASTATGRWEKLFF
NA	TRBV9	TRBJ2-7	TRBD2	TGTGCCAGCAGCGTAGATCTCGGGACTACCTACGAGCAGTACTTC	CASSVDLGTTYEQYF
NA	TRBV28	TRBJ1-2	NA	TGTGCCAGCAGTTTACGGGGAGGTGGCTACACCTTC	CASSLRGGGYTF
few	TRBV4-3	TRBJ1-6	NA	TGCGCCAGCAGCCAAGAAGCCCTCTCCTATAATTCACCCCTCCACTTT	CASSQEALSYNSPLHF
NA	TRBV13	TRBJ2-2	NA	TGTGCCAGCAGCTTAGGCCTCTCCGGGGAGCTGTTTTTT	CASSLGLSGELFF